This T cell receptor beta chain comes out of a study of shared clonotypes between healthy human individuals. Genomic DNA from each subset was divided evenly over several immunoSEQ plates. TCRdb's copy holds only in-frame clones and misses some; the assay was immunoSEQ multiplex PCR. The repertoire holds approximately 1,500,000 clones, with approximately 97% as singletons. Between the trimmed V and J ends, which lost 4 bases and 5 bases, there was a span of 11 bases. This CDR3 comprises 13 residues. The germline CDR1 and CDR2 sequences are MDHEN and SYDVKM. Input material: naive CD4+ T cells sorted from blood. The sample's subset: CD45RA+ positively selected. V usage is TRBV28 and J usage is TRBJ1-1; D is perhaps TRBD1 (5 bases). The TCR was taken from a man in his thirties or forties in good health. This CDR3 reads CASSSGQKTEAFF. In nucleotides, the CDR3 is TGTGCCAGCAGTTCTGGACAAAAAACTGAAGCTTTCTTT.